These 29 T cell receptor beta chains came from one sample sequenced in a study of T cells in tuberculosis. After thawing and overnight rest, PBMC were stained with GMM-loaded CD1B tetramer, viability dye and anti-CD3 for sorting. The CD1B tetramers carried C32 glucose monomycolate purified from Rhodococcus equi. Libraries were prepared by immunoSEQ multiplex PCR; TCRdb keeps only in-frame clonotypes and omits some of them. The table has 50,000 or so clones, over 75% seen once. Material for sequencing was CD1b-GMM tetramer-negative cells sorted from PBMCs. The receptors shown here come from an adult woman with latent tuberculosis.

The chain has TRBV4-3 and TRBJ2-1; possibly TRBD1 for D (6 bases). The CDR3 has 17 residues. The germline CDR1 and CDR2 sequences are LGHNA and YSLEER. The V gene lost 2 bases and the J gene lost 10 bases, with 24 bases spanning the gap. As DNA, the CDR3 is TGCGCCAGCAGCCAACTGTTTTCGATCACGGACAGTAAGGAGCAGTTCTTC. This translates into CASSQLFSITDSKEQFF.

The V gene is TRBV18, the J gene TRBJ1-5; TRBD1 matches at 7 bases. This CDR3 has 15 amino acids. V lost 6 bases, J lost 0 bases, and 5 bases stayed unmatched. The germline gives CDR1 KGHSH, CDR2 LQKENI. CDR3: CASSTGQISNQPQHF. Written as DNA, the CDR3 is TGTGCCAGCTCGACGGGACAGATTAGCAATCAGCCCCAGCATTTT. The variable domain in full, completed from reference TRBV18 and TRBJ1-5, reads NAGVMQNPRHLVRRRGQEARLRCSPMKGHSHVYWYRQLPEEGLKFMVYLQKENIIDESGMPKERFSAEFPKEGPSILRIQQVVRGDSAAYFCASSTGQISNQPQHFGDGTRLSIL.

The rearrangement joins TRBV20-1 to TRBJ1-3, with no clear D. The germline gives CDR1 DFQATT, CDR2 SNEGSKA (reference sequence). The CDR3 is made up of 11 amino acids. V was pared by 7 bases and J by 0 bases, with 4 bases between. In DNA form, the CDR3 reads TGCAGTGTTATCTCTGGAAACACCATATATTTT. Amino acids: CSVISGNTIYF.

This chain links TRBV29-1 with TRBJ2-3; TRBD2 might be the D (5 bases). This CDR3 comprises 12 residues. Germline V gene data show CDR1 as SQVTM and CDR2 as ANQGSEA. Trimming left V 7 bases short and J 6 bases short, with 14 bases between. The CDR3: CSGITSSDTQYF. The DNA for the CDR3 is TGCAGCGGGATAACTAGTTCGGATACGCAGTATTTT.

This sequence joins TRBV10-3 and TRBJ2-2; 13 nucleotides match TRBD2. The J segment lost 5 bases and the V segment lost 8 bases, leaving 5 bases of the junction unmatched. This CDR3 is built from 15 residues. From germline, CDR1 is ENHRY and CDR2 SYGVKD. The CDR3 protein is CAIGTSGIGTGELFF. CDR3 nucleotide sequence: TGTGCCATCGGGACTAGCGGGATAGGGACCGGGGAGCTGTTTTTT.

The chain joins TRBV18 to TRBJ2-7; D is possibly TRBD1 (6 bases). Germline values: CDR1 KGHSH, CDR2 LQKENI. V gave up 4 bases and J gave up 1 base, with 17 bases separating them. The CDR3 length is 16 residues. As DNA, the CDR3 is TGTGCCAGCTCACGAGGACAGCTGGAACTGTCCTACGAGCAGTACTTC. It translates to CASSRGQLELSYEQYF. Supplemented by reference TRBV18 and TRBJ2-7, the full variable domain reads NAGVMQNPRHLVRRRGQEARLRCSPMKGHSHVYWYRQLPEEGLKFMVYLQKENIIDESGMPKERFSAEFPKEGPSILRIQQVVRGDSAAYFCASSRGQLELSYEQYFGPGTRLTVT.

V gene TRBV4-2 combines with J gene TRBJ1-5; D gene unclear. The V end lost 0 bases, the J end lost 2 bases, and 8 bases lay between the germline ends. Per the germline V gene, CDR1 is LGHNA and CDR2 is YNFKEQ. The CDR3 contains 15 residues. In nucleotides, the CDR3 is TGTGCCAGCAGCCAAGATCCAGGCGGCAATCAGCCCCAGCATTTT. It codes for CASSQDPGGNQPQHF.

The chain combines TRBV14 with TRBJ2-2; TRBD1 agrees at 9 bases. This CDR3 is 14 amino acids long. Germline V lookup: CDR1 SGHDN, CDR2 FVKESK. V gave up 4 bases and J gave up 4 bases; unmatched junction bases: 1. CDR3 in DNA: TGTGCCAGCAGCCCACAGGGGGCCACCGGGGAGCTGTTTTTT. Protein sequence: CASSPQGATGELFF.

A few counts support this clone. The chain couples TRBV19 to TRBJ1-5, with 8 positions matching TRBD1. Germline trimming cut 3 bases from V and 5 bases from J; bases unmatched to any gene: 3. Germline V gene data show CDR1 as LNHDA and CDR2 as SQIVND (reference sequence). The CDR3 spans 14 residues. The chain's CDR3 is CASSMGTGYQPQHF. The CDR3 nucleotides read TGTGCCAGTAGTATGGGGACAGGCTATCAGCCCCAGCATTTT. Full variable domain (missing parts from reference TRBV19 and TRBJ1-5): DGGITQSPKYLFRKEGQNVTLSCEQNLNHDAMYWYRQDPGQGLRLIYYSQIVNDFQKGDIAEGYSVSREKKESFPLTVTSAQKNPTAFYLCASSMGTGYQPQHFGDGTRLSIL.

The chain links TRBV19 to TRBJ1-2; no definite D call. Germline loops: CDR1 LNHDA, CDR2 SQIVND (reference sequence). CDR3 length: 13 amino acids. The V gene lost 5 bases and the J gene lost 3 bases, with 10 bases spanning the gap. CDR3 DNA sequence: TGTGCCAGTAGTTCCGGAGCTTACTATGGCTACACCTTC. Translated, it gives CASSSGAYYGYTF.

The chain couples TRBV5-6 to TRBJ2-1, with 7 bases aligning to TRBD1. Germline-derived CDR1 and CDR2 are SGHDT and YYEEEE. The CDR3 spans 13 residues. V lost 0 bases to trimming and J lost 9 bases; unmatched junction nucleotides: 3. CDR3 amino acids: CASSLEQGIEQFF. The CDR3 nucleotides read TGTGCCAGCAGCTTGGAACAGGGGATTGAGCAGTTCTTC.

The V call is TRBV27, the J call TRBJ1-6; TRBD1 matches at 8 bases. Germline trimming cut 5 bases from V and 7 bases from J; bases unmatched to any gene: 13. Germline CDR1 MNHEY, CDR2 SMNVEV (reference sequence). The CDR3 has 17 amino acids. In DNA, the CDR3 is TGTGCCAGCAGTCTTGGACAGGGACGGTGGTGGAATTCACCCCTCCACTTT. It translates to CASSLGQGRWWNSPLHF.

This clone has a single count. The chain joins TRBV27 to TRBJ2-7; 10 bases agree with TRBD2. The J segment lost 6 bases and the V segment lost 3 bases, leaving 5 bases of the junction unmatched. This CDR3 region has 14 residues. Germline V gene sequence: CDR1 MNHEY, CDR2 SMNVEV (reference sequence). The CDR3 loop reads CASSLLAGAGEQYF. The CDR3 bases are TGTGCCAGCAGTTTGCTAGCGGGAGCGGGCGAGCAGTACTTC.

This chain links TRBV30 with TRBJ2-7; 9 bases are a match to TRBD1. CDR3 size: 16 residues. V was pared by 3 bases and J by 2 bases, with 11 bases of the junction left unmatched. Germline V lookup: CDR1 GTSNPN, CDR2 SVGIG (reference sequence). CDR3 in amino acids: CAWRSRTGTGTYEQYF. The CDR3 nucleotides read TGTGCCTGGAGGAGTCGAACCGGGACAGGGACCTACGAGCAGTACTTC.

CDR3 sequence reads: CASSRAGDGNQPQHF. The CDR3 DNA is TGTGCCAGTAGTCGCGCAGGGGATGGCAATCAGCCCCAGCATTTT. The rearrangement links TRBV19 to TRBJ1-5, with TRBD1 as a possible D gene (6 bases). The CDR3 sequence is 15 residues long. The germline V and J ends were trimmed by 5 bases and 2 bases, with 13 bases remaining between them. Germline V gene data show CDR1 as LNHDA and CDR2 as SQIVND (reference sequence).

J is TRBJ2-7 and V is TRBV27; possibly TRBD2 for D (5 bases). Germline-derived CDR1 and CDR2 are MNHEY and SMNVEV (reference sequence). The CDR3 contains 13 residues. V was clipped by 2 bases and J by 7 bases, with 12 bases between them. The CDR3 reads CASSLGLPGEQYF. The CDR3 DNA reads TGTGCCAGCAGTTTAGGTCTGCCGGGGGAGCAGTACTTC.

The rearrangement uses TRBV9 and TRBJ2-3; 7 nucleotides match TRBD2. CDR3 length equals 16 residues. CDR1 and CDR2 from the germline V gene are SGDLS and YYNGEE. The junction had 18 bases not matched to a gene; V was cut back by 0 bases and J by 14 bases. CDR3 region: CASSVGTSSPHFVPYF. CDR3 in DNA: TGTGCCAGCAGCGTAGGGACTAGTAGCCCTCATTTTGTCCCGTATTTT.

The J gene is TRBJ2-7, the V gene TRBV7-8; possible D gene TRBD2, 5 bases. Germline V lookup: CDR1 SGHVS, CDR2 FQNEAQ. Trimming cost V 4 bases and J 2 bases, with 12 bases left between them. The CDR3 spans 14 residues. The CDR3 reads CASSSDSGTYEQYF. CDR3 nucleotides: TGTGCCAGCAGCTCAGATTCGGGGACCTACGAGCAGTACTTC. Combining the CDR3 with reference TRBV7-8 and TRBJ2-7 gives the whole variable domain GAGVSQSPRYKVAKRGQDVALRCDPISGHVSLFWYQQALGQGPEFLTYFQNEAQLDKSGLPSDRFFAERPEGSVSTLKIQRTQQEDSAVYLCASSSDSGTYEQYFGPGTRLTVT.

The V and J genes are TRBV5-6 and TRBJ1-1; the D is unclear. In germline, CDR1 is SGHDT, CDR2 YYEEEE. V gave up 1 base and J gave up 6 bases, with 19 bases separating them. The CDR3 has 16 amino acids. DNA of the CDR3: TGTGCCAGCAGCTTGCCGGGGTTACCGGAATCGTCTGAAGCTTTCTTT. Amino acid sequence: CASSLPGLPESSEAFF.

The V and J genes are TRBV30 and TRBJ2-3; 10 positions match TRBD2. Germline CDR1 reads GTSNPN; CDR2 reads SVGIG (reference sequence). CDR3 length equals 16 residues. Trimming at V came to 0 bases and at J to 2 bases, leaving 5 bases not matched to a gene. CDR3 nucleotides: TGTGCCTGGAGTGTATCACTAGCGGGAAACACAGATACGCAGTATTTT. It codes for CAWSVSLAGNTDTQYF.

This chain connects TRBV5-6 to TRBJ2-2; the match to TRBD1 covers 9 bases. The J segment lost 11 bases and the V segment lost 3 bases, leaving 2 bases of the junction unmatched. Germline values: CDR1 SGHDT, CDR2 YYEEEE. The CDR3 runs to 12 residues. CDR3 DNA sequence: TGTGCCAGCAGCTACAGGGGGCTTGAGCTGTTTTTT. Translated, it gives CASSYRGLELFF.

The V call is TRBV7-2, the J call TRBJ2-7; D may be TRBD2 (5 bases). The CDR3 contains 13 residues. Germline CDR1 SGHTA, CDR2 FQGNSA. Trimming removed 5 bases from V and 4 bases from J, with 12 bases in between. The CDR3 coding sequence is TGTGCCAGCAGCCTGCGGGCTATTTACGAGCAGTACTTC. Translated: CASSLRAIYEQYF. The full variable domain, rest sourced from reference TRBV7-2 and TRBJ2-7, is GAGVSQSPSNKVTEKGKDVELRCDPISGHTALYWYRQSLGQGLEFLIYFQGNSAPDKSGLPSDRFSAERTGGSVSTLTIQRTQQEDSAVYLCASSLRAIYEQYFGPGTRLTVT.

The genes are TRBV7-9 and TRBJ2-5; D unclear. The germline CDR1 and CDR2 sequences are SEHNR and FQNEAQ (reference sequence). V was trimmed by 0 bases and J by 2 bases, leaving 10 bases between them. The CDR3 is 15 residues long. DNA for the CDR3: TGTGCCAGCAGCTTAGCGATCGTGCAGCAAGAGACCCAGTACTTC. Protein: CASSLAIVQQETQYF.

The chain uses TRBV11-2 and TRBJ2-7; D ambiguous. This CDR3 has 14 residues. Trimming removed 0 bases from V and 5 bases from J, with 11 bases in between. Germline V gives CDR1 SGHAT, CDR2 FQNNGV. The CDR3 loop is CASSLDLSPDEQYF. In DNA form, the CDR3 reads TGTGCCAGCAGCTTAGATCTTAGTCCGGACGAGCAGTACTTC.

The gene calls are TRBV18 and TRBJ2-1, with 8 bases that match TRBD2. The CDR3 extends over 16 amino acids. With 6 bases clipped from V and 6 bases from J, the junction kept 13 bases outside the gene matches. CDR1 is KGHSH and CDR2 is LQKENI in the germline V gene. The CDR3 nucleotides are TGTGCCAGCTCCTCGGCCGGGACTAGTGGTGTCAATGAGCAGTTCTTC. Amino acids: CASSSAGTSGVNEQFF.

This clone was picked up a small number of times. The chain employs TRBV27 and TRBJ2-3, with TRBD1 matching over 7 bases. Germline trimming cut 8 bases from V and 5 bases from J; bases unmatched to any gene: 4. This CDR3 has 12 amino acids. From germline, CDR1 is MNHEY and CDR2 SMNVEV (reference sequence). CDR3 residues: CASRTGRDTQYF. As DNA, the CDR3 is TGTGCCAGCCGGACAGGACGAGATACGCAGTATTTT.

The rearrangement joins TRBV25-1 to TRBJ1-1; TRBD1 is a possible D gene (5 bases). CDR1 MGHDK and CDR2 SYGVNS come from the germline V gene. V lost 6 bases and J lost 1, with 12 bases in between. CDR3 length equals 14 residues. The CDR3, as DNA: TGTGCCAGCAGCTCCCGCGGGACGAACACTGAAGCTTTCTTT. Its translation is CASSSRGTNTEAFF.

The chain links TRBV5-6 to TRBJ1-4; no clear D. The CDR3 is 15 amino acids. CDR1 is SGHDT and CDR2 is YYEEEE in the germline V gene. V shed 4 bases and J shed 6 bases, with 16 bases lying between them. The CDR3 coding sequence is TGTGCCAGCAGCCCTCGGTTTAGGGAGGATGAAAAACTGTTTTTT. Amino acids: CASSPRFREDEKLFF.

The gene calls are TRBV5-6 and TRBJ2-3; 9 nucleotides agree with TRBD2. The germline V gene has CDR1 SGHDT and CDR2 YYEEEE. The CDR3 has 17 amino acids. The J segment lost 7 bases and the V segment lost 2 bases, leaving 14 bases of the junction unmatched. CDR3 region: CASSFSSREGYPYTQYF. The CDR3 DNA sequence: TGTGCCAGCAGCTTTTCGTCGCGGGAGGGCTACCCTTATACGCAGTATTTT.